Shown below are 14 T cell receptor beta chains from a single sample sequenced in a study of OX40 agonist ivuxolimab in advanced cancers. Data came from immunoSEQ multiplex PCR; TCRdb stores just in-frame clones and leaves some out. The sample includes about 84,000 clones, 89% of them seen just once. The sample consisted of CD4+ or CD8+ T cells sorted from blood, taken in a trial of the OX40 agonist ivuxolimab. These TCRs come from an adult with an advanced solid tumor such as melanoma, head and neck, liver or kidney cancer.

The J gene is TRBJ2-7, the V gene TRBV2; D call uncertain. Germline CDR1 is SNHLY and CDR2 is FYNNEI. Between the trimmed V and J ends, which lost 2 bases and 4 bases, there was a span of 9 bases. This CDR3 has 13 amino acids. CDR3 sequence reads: CASSELGDYEQYF. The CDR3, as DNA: TGTGCCAGCAGTGAATTAGGTGATTACGAGCAGTACTTC.

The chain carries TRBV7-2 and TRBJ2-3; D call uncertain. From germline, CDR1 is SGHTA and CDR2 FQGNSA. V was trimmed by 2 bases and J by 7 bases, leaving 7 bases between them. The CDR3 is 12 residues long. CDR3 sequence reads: CASSLLAYTQYF. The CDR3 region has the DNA TGTGCCAGCAGCTTATTAGCTTATACGCAGTATTTT.

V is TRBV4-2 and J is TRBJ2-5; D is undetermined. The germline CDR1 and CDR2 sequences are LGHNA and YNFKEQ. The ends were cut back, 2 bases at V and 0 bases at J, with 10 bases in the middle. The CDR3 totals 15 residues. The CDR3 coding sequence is TGTGCCAGCAGCCAACCCAACACCGACCAAGAGACCCAGTACTTC. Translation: CASSQPNTDQETQYF.

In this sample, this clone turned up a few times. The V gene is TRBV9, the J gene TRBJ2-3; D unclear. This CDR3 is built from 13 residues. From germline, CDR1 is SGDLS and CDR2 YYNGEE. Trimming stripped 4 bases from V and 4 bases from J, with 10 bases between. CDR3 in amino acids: CASSFSQADTQYF. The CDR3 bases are TGTGCCAGCAGCTTCAGTCAGGCAGATACGCAGTATTTT.

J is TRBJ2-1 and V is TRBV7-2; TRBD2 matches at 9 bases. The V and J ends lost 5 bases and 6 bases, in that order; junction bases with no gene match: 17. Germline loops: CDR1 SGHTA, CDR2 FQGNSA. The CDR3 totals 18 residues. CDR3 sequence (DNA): TGTGCCAGCAGCCCGGGACTAGCACGTTGGAGACTTAGCAATGAGCAGTTCTTC. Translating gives CASSPGLARWRLSNEQFF.

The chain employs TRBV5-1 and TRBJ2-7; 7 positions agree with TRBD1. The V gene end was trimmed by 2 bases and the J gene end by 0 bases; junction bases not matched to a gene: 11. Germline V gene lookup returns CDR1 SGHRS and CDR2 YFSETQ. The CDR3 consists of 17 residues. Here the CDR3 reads CASSLDLTGVSSYEQYF. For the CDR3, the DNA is TGCGCCAGCAGCTTAGATCTAACAGGGGTCAGCTCCTACGAGCAGTACTTC.

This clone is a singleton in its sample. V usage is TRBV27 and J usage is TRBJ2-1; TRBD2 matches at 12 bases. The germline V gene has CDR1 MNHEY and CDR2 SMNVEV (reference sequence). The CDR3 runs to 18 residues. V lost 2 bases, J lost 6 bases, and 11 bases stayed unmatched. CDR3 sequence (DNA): TGTGCCAGCAGTTTAATTCCCCCCGCTAGCGGGAGGGGCAATGAGCAGTTCTTC. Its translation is CASSLIPPASGRGNEQFF.

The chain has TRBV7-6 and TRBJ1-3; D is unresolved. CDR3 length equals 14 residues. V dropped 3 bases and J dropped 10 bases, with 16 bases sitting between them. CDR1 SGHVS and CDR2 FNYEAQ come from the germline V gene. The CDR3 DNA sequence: TGTGCCAGCAGCTTGGACCTCCGAGACCAGACCATATATTTT. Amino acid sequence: CASSLDLRDQTIYF.

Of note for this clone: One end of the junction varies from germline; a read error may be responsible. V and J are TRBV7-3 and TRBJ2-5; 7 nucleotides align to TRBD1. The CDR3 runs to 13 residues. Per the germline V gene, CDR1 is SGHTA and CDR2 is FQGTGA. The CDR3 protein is CASSSRGKEAQYF. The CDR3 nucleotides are TGTGCCAGCAGCTCCAGGGGGAAAGAGGCCCAGTACTTC.

CDR3 in amino acids: CSVGESTDTQYF. In DNA, the CDR3 is TGCAGCGTCGGAGAGAGCACAGATACGCAGTATTTT. The J gene is TRBJ2-3, the V gene TRBV29-1; D gene unclear. The CDR3 contains 12 residues. Germline CDR1 is SQVTM and CDR2 is ANQGSEA. The V and J ends lost 6 bases and 0 bases respectively, with 7 bases between them.

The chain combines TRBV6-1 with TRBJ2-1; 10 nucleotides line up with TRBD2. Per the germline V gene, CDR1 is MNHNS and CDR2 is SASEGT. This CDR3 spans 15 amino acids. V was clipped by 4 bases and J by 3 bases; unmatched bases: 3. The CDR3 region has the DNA TGTGCCAGCAGTGCTAGCGGGGGCCTCTACAATGAGCAGTTCTTC. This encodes CASSASGGLYNEQFF.

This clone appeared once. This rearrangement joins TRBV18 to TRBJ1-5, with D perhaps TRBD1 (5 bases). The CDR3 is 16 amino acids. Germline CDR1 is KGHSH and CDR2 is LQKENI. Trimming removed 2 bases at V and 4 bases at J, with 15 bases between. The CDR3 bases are TGTGCCAGCTCACCAAGTTCGGGGGTTCGGAATCAGCCCCAGCATTTT. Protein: CASSPSSGVRNQPQHF. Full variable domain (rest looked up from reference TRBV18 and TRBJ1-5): NAGVMQNPRHLVRRRGQEARLRCSPMKGHSHVYWYRQLPEEGLKFMVYLQKENIIDESGMPKERFSAEFPKEGPSILRIQQVVRGDSAAYFCASSPSSGVRNQPQHFGDGTRLSIL.

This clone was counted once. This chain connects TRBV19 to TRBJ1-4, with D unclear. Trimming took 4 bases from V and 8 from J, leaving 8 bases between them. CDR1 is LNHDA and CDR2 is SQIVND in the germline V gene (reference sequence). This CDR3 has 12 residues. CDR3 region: CASSTRQEKLFF. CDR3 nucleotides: TGTGCCAGTAGTACCCGACAAGAAAAACTGTTTTTT. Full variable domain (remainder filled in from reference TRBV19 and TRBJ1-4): DGGITQSPKYLFRKEGQNVTLSCEQNLNHDAMYWYRQDPGQGLRLIYYSQIVNDFQKGDIAEGYSVSREKKESFPLTVTSAQKNPTAFYLCASSTRQEKLFFGSGTQLSVL.

In nucleotides, the CDR3 is TGTGCCTGGAGGTGGGGTAACACTGAAGCTTTCTTT. It specifies CAWRWGNTEAFF. V usage is TRBV30 and J usage is TRBJ1-1; no clear D gene. CDR3 length: 12 residues. Trimming shortened V by 3 bases and J by 2 bases, and 7 bases separated the two germline ends. Germline CDR1 reads GTSNPN; CDR2 reads SVGIG (reference sequence).